Here is one TCR beta chain with its context. What antigen it recognizes has not been identified. It has no much larger one-base neighbor in the sample; base qualities were not kept. These data are taken from a study of T cells in localized non-small cell lung cancer (dated by TCRdb to 2018 to 2021). Background for the entire study: The study examined T cell repertoires in hundreds of patients with early-stage NSCLC and compared tumors with uninvolved tumor-adjacent lungs. The cohort was made up of approximately 250 treatment-naive NSCLC patients whose localized lung tumors had been resected. The mean age of the NSCLC patients was about 62 years, with 120 to 150 men and around 100 women. Results the study describes overall, beyond this receptor: The highest T cell clonality was observed in uninvolved tumor-adjacent lung, where clonality exceeded that of tumor, suggesting that antigenic responses were more focused in uninvolved tumor-adjacent lung. Longer overall survival was associated with higher blood T cell density, whereas shorter survival was associated with higher adjacent-lung clonality. Because the study design was exploratory, TCR variables were selected using unadjusted p-values without false-discovery rate correction. Because multi-region tumor sequencing was not done, intratumor heterogeneity could not be ruled out. A median of roughly 60 of the top 100 tumor clones were detected in paired uninvolved adjacent lung, and some 29 of these tumor clones were also found among the top 100 clones of the paired uninvolved adjacent lung.

TCR beta CDR3 regions were sequenced from DNA using the immunoSEQ Assay. In the paper's pipeline: To compute T cell density, TCR beta template counts were normalized to usable DNA, which was estimated by amplifying housekeeping genes. Using the preseqR package, richness was estimated by extrapolating to 120,000 templates for tissue samples and 400,000 templates for PBMC samples. Clonality was defined by subtracting Pielou's evenness from one. To identify tissue-enriched TCRs, differential abundance testing was run on productive amino-acid clonotypes with a minimum total count of 5 and an alpha of 0.1. Repertoire overlap between compartments was quantified with the Jaccard Index and Morisita Overlap Index. GLIPH clustered TCR beta CDR3s with public tetramer-defined viral CDR3s; viral motifs required at least three viral sequences plus V-gene enrichment. TCRdb took this table from immuneACCESS and kept in-frame rearrangements with V and J called. Such tables lack part of the clones; where checked against another copy, unresolved V genes explain under half of the gap, and the rest is unexplained. The V and J calls and clone size were taken over from that table, and D and trimming were inferred from the DNA. Present in this sample are about 59,000 clones, 70% to 90% of which were seen just once. Roughly 21% of the sample is held by the ten biggest clonotypes.

At diagnosis, tumor, uninvolved tumor-adjacent lung and peripheral blood were collected and then preserved as a mix of FFPE and fresh-frozen material. Blood samples were analyzed as peripheral blood mononuclear cells for TCR repertoire profiling. CDR1 MDHEN and CDR2 SYDVKM were looked up in the germline V gene. The CDR3 contains 14 residues, cysteine and phenylalanine counted. Just CDR3 DNA is preserved here, 42 bases in frame from base 1. V and J lose 7 bases and 7 bases, and a span of 17 bases separates them. The specimen comprised peripheral blood, sampled before any cancer treatment. The rearrangement joined TRBV28 to TRBJ2-1; the D gene is perhaps TRBD2, on 5 matching bases. The sequence derives from a man aged 40 to 70 with stage I squamous cell lung carcinoma. The DNA reads as follows: TGTGCCAGCAAGTTTGGCGGACTTACGAATGAGCAGTTCTTC. Its amino acids are CASKFGGLTNEQFF.